Presented here are 20 T cell receptor beta chains from one specimen sequenced in a study of technical replicates of blood from a handful of donors. Assay: immunoSEQ multiplex PCR; the TCRdb copy retains only in-frame clones and omits some. Here the sample spans about 85,000 clones, around 94% being singletons. Sequencing used T cells isolated from PBMCs. Receptor source: a human donor in good health.

This chain joins TRBV4-1 and TRBJ1-1; D possibly corresponds to TRBD1 (5 bases). V was trimmed by 1 base and J by 2 bases, leaving 11 bases between them. Germline assignment: CDR1 MGHRA and CDR2 YSYEKL. The CDR3 runs 15 residues. The CDR3 coding sequence is TGCGCCAGCAGCCAAGGAAAGGGGACTAACACTGAAGCTTTCTTT. It is translated as CASSQGKGTNTEAFF.

This chain links TRBV28 with TRBJ2-1; the match to TRBD2 covers 9 bases. This CDR3 comprises 15 residues. Germline V gene lookup returns CDR1 MDHEN and CDR2 SYDVKM. Unmatched junction bases numbered 6, after V lost 6 bases and J lost 3 bases. CDR3 residues: CASRPPAGGYNEQFF. The CDR3 DNA sequence: TGTGCCAGCAGACCGCCAGCGGGAGGCTACAATGAGCAGTTCTTC.

The rearrangement joins TRBV7-8 to TRBJ1-1; 8 bases are shared with TRBD1. The CDR3 loop spans 15 amino acids. V gave up 5 bases and J gave up 0 bases; unmatched junction bases: 5. Germline assignment: CDR1 SGHVS and CDR2 FQNEAQ. The CDR3 loop reads CASSLGDRMNTEAFF. As DNA, the CDR3 is TGTGCCAGCAGCCTGGGGGACAGGATGAACACTGAAGCTTTCTTT.

The chain carries TRBV4-1 and TRBJ2-3; 11 nucleotides align to TRBD2. CDR1 and CDR2 from the germline V gene are MGHRA and YSYEKL. The CDR3 runs 19 residues. Unmatched junction bases numbered 14, after V lost 4 bases and J lost 2 bases. The CDR3 DNA reads as TGCGCCAGCAGCCCGATCGGCTTATTAGCGGGAGGGTCCACAGATACGCAGTATTTT. Its translation: CASSPIGLLAGGSTDTQYF.

This rearrangement joins TRBV5-1 to TRBJ1-1, with 8 positions matching TRBD1. The ends lost 4 bases at V and 8 bases at J; junction bases unmatched: 4. CDR3 length: 12 residues. Germline assignment: CDR1 SGHRS and CDR2 YFSETQ. The CDR3 nucleotides read TGCGCCAGCAGCCCGACAGGGGAGGAAGCTTTCTTT. Translated: CASSPTGEEAFF.

This clone appeared once. The V gene is TRBV7-6, the J gene TRBJ1-4; no reliable D call. The CDR3 runs 13 residues. V shed 1 base and J shed 14 bases, with 14 bases lying between them. Germline CDR1 SGHVS, CDR2 FNYEAQ. The CDR3 loop is CASSLGPQKTLFF. In nucleotides, the CDR3 is TGTGCCAGCAGCTTAGGGCCACAGAAAACGCTGTTTTTT.

The chain uses TRBV4-1 and TRBJ2-3; TRBD2 matches at 8 bases. Germline V gene lookup returns CDR1 MGHRA and CDR2 YSYEKL. J gave up 4 bases and V 1 base, and 7 bases lay outside the gene matches. This CDR3 has 16 amino acids. CDR3 coding DNA: TGCGCCAGCAGCCAAGTGATCGCGGGAGGAGCAGATACGCAGTATTTT. It yields the protein CASSQVIAGGADTQYF.

The genes are TRBV6-1 and TRBJ2-3, with D maybe TRBD2 (6 bases). CDR1 and CDR2 (germline): MNHNS, SASEGT. The CDR3 length is 18 residues. The ends were cut back, 0 bases at V and 1 base at J, with 17 bases in the middle. CDR3 sequence reads: CASSEATLREPRTDTQYF. The CDR3 bases are TGTGCCAGCAGTGAAGCCACTTTACGGGAGCCCCGCACAGATACGCAGTATTTT.

V gene TRBV6-5 combines with J gene TRBJ2-1; 14 bases are a match to TRBD2. V shed 6 bases, J shed 10 bases, and the junction held 5 bases outside the gene matches. The CDR3 length is 14 residues. Germline CDR1 and CDR2: MNHEY and SVGAGI. CDR3 in DNA: TGTGCCAGCAGCCGACTAGCGGGGGGGGACGAGCAGTTCTTC. This codes for CASSRLAGGDEQFF.

This sequence joins TRBV5-1 and TRBJ2-2; no firm D call. Trimming took 0 bases from V and 5 from J, leaving 14 bases between them. Germline lookup yields CDR1 SGHRS and CDR2 YFSETQ. The CDR3 is 16 residues long. The CDR3 DNA reads as TGCGCCAGCAGCTTGGGGTCAGGTTTATGGACCGGGGAGCTGTTTTTT. Amino acid sequence: CASSLGSGLWTGELFF.

The chain employs TRBV28 and TRBJ2-1; tentatively, D is TRBD2 (5 bases). CDR3 length: 16 amino acids. CDR1 and CDR2 (germline): MDHEN, SYDVKM. With 2 bases removed from V and 8 bases from J, the gap between germline ends came to 19 bases. DNA for the CDR3: TGTGCCAGCAGTTTAGCCTACCCAAGTAGGGAGTATGAGCAGTTCTTC. This sequence encodes CASSLAYPSREYEQFF.

This clone came up once. The genes are TRBV7-8 and TRBJ2-2, with D unresolved. There are 17 residues in the CDR3. Trimming left V 2 bases short and J 4 bases short, with 17 bases between. Germline V gene sequence: CDR1 SGHVS, CDR2 FQNEAQ. CDR3 DNA sequence: TGTGCCAGCAGCTTACCCCTGTTAGACTGGAGCACCGGGGAGCTGTTTTTT. Encoded protein: CASSLPLLDWSTGELFF.

The chain couples TRBV6-5 to TRBJ2-1, with D tentatively TRBD2 (6 bases). Trimming stripped 5 bases from V and 10 bases from J, with 15 bases between. Per germline, CDR1 MNHEY and CDR2 SVGAGI. The CDR3 is 13 amino acids. The CDR3 DNA reads TGTGCCAGCAGTCCGCGACTAGTAGGCGAGCAGTTCTTC. Translation: CASSPRLVGEQFF.

V and J are TRBV5-1 and TRBJ2-4; D remains unclear. Looked up from germline, CDR1 is SGHRS and CDR2 is YFSETQ. The CDR3 runs to 19 residues. V dropped 4 bases and J dropped 0 bases, with 23 bases sitting between them. CDR3 sequence reads: CASSPYDTPTLLAKNIQYF. The CDR3 DNA is TGCGCCAGCAGCCCCTATGACACCCCGACGCTCCTAGCCAAAAACATTCAGTACTTC. Full variable domain (outside the CDR3, taken from reference TRBV5-1 and TRBJ2-4): KAGVTQTPRYLIKTRGQQVTLSCSPISGHRSVSWYQQTPGQGLQFLFEYFSETQRNKGNFPGRFSGRQFSNSRSEMNVSTLELGDSALYLCASSPYDTPTLLAKNIQYFGAGTRLSVL.

This clone was observed once. The rearrangement joins TRBV2 to TRBJ2-1; the D gene is possibly TRBD2 (5 bases). Germline loops: CDR1 SNHLY, CDR2 FYNNEI. This CDR3 region has 15 residues. V was clipped by 2 bases and J by 7 bases, with 15 bases between them. CDR3 region: CASSERGQRLNEQFF. In DNA, the CDR3 is TGTGCCAGCAGTGAACGGGGTCAGAGGCTGAATGAGCAGTTCTTC.

The chain couples TRBV5-1 to TRBJ2-3; no reliable D call. The CDR3 consists of 12 residues. CDR1 is SGHRS and CDR2 is YFSETQ in the germline V gene. Deletions cut 5 bases from V and 0 bases from J, with 4 bases between. Written as DNA, the CDR3 is TGCGCCAGCAGGGAGAGCACAGATACGCAGTATTTT. Amino acids: CASRESTDTQYF.

V is TRBV12-5 and J is TRBJ1-1, with 7 nucleotides matching TRBD1. The CDR3 contains 14 residues. The junction had 8 bases not matched to a gene; V was cut back by 6 bases and J by 4 bases. CDR1 is LGHNT, CDR2 FRNRAP, per germline. CDR3 bases: TGTGCTAGTGGGAAAGGGGGCGCGGCCACTGAAGCTTTCTTT. Translating gives CASGKGGAATEAFF.

The chain couples TRBV7-9 to TRBJ1-1; possible D gene TRBD1, 5 bases. Between the trimmed V and J ends, which lost 2 bases and 8 bases, there was a span of 9 bases. The CDR3 is made up of 12 amino acids. Germline V gene sequence: CDR1 SEHNR, CDR2 FQNEAQ (reference sequence). This chain's CDR3 is CASSLRGTEAFF. The DNA of the CDR3 is TGTGCCAGCAGCTTAAGGGGCACGGAAGCTTTCTTT.

The chain has TRBV6-5 and TRBJ2-7; 7 nucleotides match TRBD2. The CDR3 runs to 14 residues. J gave up 4 bases and V 2 bases, and 5 bases lay outside the gene matches. CDR1 is MNHEY and CDR2 is SVGAGI in the germline V gene. CDR3 DNA: TGTGCCAGCAGTTACCGGGGGGTCAGGTACGAGCAGTACTTC. Translated, it gives CASSYRGVRYEQYF.

The CDR3 DNA is TGTGCCAGCAGTCCCCACCGATGGACAGGGGAAGAGACCCAGTACTTC. Translated: CASSPHRWTGEETQYF. The V and J genes are TRBV27 and TRBJ2-5, with 9 bases lining up with TRBD1. The V and J ends lost 5 bases and 3 bases, in that order; junction bases with no gene match: 10. The CDR3 contains 16 residues. Germline CDR1 is MNHEY and CDR2 is SMNVEV (reference sequence).